The present T cell receptor (beta chain) was sequenced within a study of blood T cell repertoires in COVID-19. Overall study context: The United States, Italy and Spain supplied acute and convalescent COVID-19 samples. PBMCs, B-cell-depleted T cells, or T cells were the source of the cDNA or gDNA that made up the material.

This CDR3 spans 13 amino acids. Per the germline V gene, CDR1 is SQVTM and CDR2 is ANQGSEA. Trimming pared 4 bases from V and 2 bases from J, leaving 9 bases between. As processed by the authors: Amplifying reference gene primers gave estimates of nucleated cell counts. TCRdb keeps only in-frame clones here, not all; method: immunoSEQ multiplex PCR. V and J calls and clone size are those listed in that table; D and trimming were worked out from the DNA. Counted here are some 110,000 clones, around nine tenths occurring once; the ten biggest clones make up 4.5%. Sequenced: peripheral blood. This TCR derives from a man in his forties with acute or convalescent COVID-19. The rearrangement links TRBV29-1 to TRBJ2-4; no reliable D call. This CDR3 reads CSVVASPKNIQYF. In nucleotides, the CDR3 is TGCAGCGTTGTGGCAAGTCCCAAAAACATTCAGTACTTC.